One sample yielded the 16 T cell receptor beta chains listed below, sequenced in a study of blood T cell repertoires in COVID-19. Clones were read by immunoSEQ multiplex PCR, and TCRdb kept only the in-frame ones, dropping some. The sample lists roughly 200,000 clones, approximately 86% occurring once. The sample consisted of peripheral blood. The source is a man in his forties with active or convalescent COVID-19.

The rearrangement links TRBV28 to TRBJ1-6, with 9 bases that match TRBD1. The CDR3 loop spans 15 amino acids. V lost 5 bases and J lost 7; bases outside the gene matches: 6. Germline V gene data show CDR1 as MDHEN and CDR2 as SYDVKM. The CDR3 nucleotides are TGTGCCAGCAGTGACCCGGGACAGGGAAATTCACCCCTCCACTTT. Amino acid sequence: CASSDPGQGNSPLHF.

This clone appeared once. The genes are TRBV5-5 and TRBJ2-5; tentative D call: TRBD1 (6 bases). The CDR3 extends over 15 amino acids. With 3 bases removed from V and 2 bases from J, the gap between germline ends came to 14 bases. The germline V gene encodes CDR1 SGHKS and CDR2 YYEKEE (reference sequence). CDR3 sequence reads: CASSSQGGGQETQYF. The CDR3 DNA reads as TGTGCCAGCAGCTCACAGGGTGGGGGTCAAGAGACCCAGTACTTC.

The chain combines TRBV28 with TRBJ2-1; perhaps TRBD2 as D (6 bases). This CDR3 contains 14 residues. CDR1 and CDR2 from the germline V gene are MDHEN and SYDVKM. The V gene lost 3 bases and the J gene lost 10 bases, with 16 bases spanning the gap. The CDR3 reads CASSLGQGREEQFF. The CDR3 nucleotides are TGTGCCAGCAGTTTGGGGCAGGGTCGGGAGGAGCAGTTCTTC.

This chain uses TRBV5-1 with TRBJ2-6; 7 bases line up with TRBD1. CDR1 is SGHRS and CDR2 is YFSETQ in the germline V gene. The CDR3 totals 18 residues. Trimming took 0 bases from V and 0 from J; bases not matched to a gene: 6. The chain's CDR3 is CASSLDGTAFSGANVLTF. CDR3 bases: TGCGCCAGCAGCTTGGACGGGACAGCATTCTCTGGGGCCAACGTCCTGACTTTC.

This clone was seen only a few times. This chain uses TRBV6-2 or TRBV6-3 with TRBJ2-1, with 7 nucleotides matching TRBD1. The CDR3 has 15 residues. Germline V gives CDR1 MNHEY, CDR2 SVGEGT. V lost 2 bases to trimming and J lost 6 bases; unmatched junction nucleotides: 7. CDR3 residues: CASSYPRGPVNEQFF. CDR3 DNA: TGTGCCAGCAGTTACCCAAGGGGGCCCGTCAATGAGCAGTTCTTC.

This clone was counted a few times. This rearrangement joins TRBV6-5 to TRBJ2-7; TRBD1 aligns across 9 bases. Germline-derived CDR1 and CDR2 are MNHEY and SVGAGI. V trimming: 8 bases; J trimming: 3 bases; junction bases outside the gene matches: 2. This CDR3 has 12 amino acids. For the CDR3, the DNA is TGTGCCAGCCGGGACAGGGACTACGAGCAGTACTTC. Protein product: CASRDRDYEQYF.

The rearrangement links TRBV7-2 to TRBJ2-7; 10 bases line up with TRBD1. Germline trimming cut 1 base from V and 6 bases from J; bases unmatched to any gene: 6. CDR1 is SGHTA and CDR2 is FQGNSA in the germline V gene. The CDR3 totals 15 residues. CDR3 sequence (DNA): TGTGCCAGCAGCTTAGAGGAGGGGACAGGGGCCGAGCAGTACTTC. This sequence encodes CASSLEEGTGAEQYF.

The chain employs TRBV7-8 and TRBJ1-5; D is ambiguous. Deletions cut 2 bases from V and 4 bases from J, with 9 bases between. The CDR3 sequence is 14 residues long. Germline assignment: CDR1 SGHVS and CDR2 FQNEAQ. The CDR3 nucleotides are TGTGCCAGCAGCTTAAATGGCGGGAATCAGCCCCAGCATTTT. As protein: CASSLNGGNQPQHF.

The rearrangement links TRBV7-6 to TRBJ2-1; D might be TRBD1 (6 bases). V lost 0 bases and J lost 4, with 13 bases in between. CDR3 size: 16 residues. Germline-derived CDR1 and CDR2 are SGHVS and FNYEAQ. CDR3 in DNA: TGTGCCAGCAGCTTAGCCACCGGGACACTATACAATGAGCAGTTCTTC. This codes for CASSLATGTLYNEQFF.

The chain has TRBV18 and TRBJ1-1; D is possibly TRBD1 (5 bases). CDR3 length: 16 amino acids. Trimming took 3 bases from V and 2 from J, leaving 16 bases between them. Germline lookup yields CDR1 KGHSH and CDR2 LQKENI. The CDR3 DNA is TGTGCCAGCTCACCCCTTGCCTTGACAGTCAACACTGAAGCTTTCTTT. Translated, it gives CASSPLALTVNTEAFF.

This chain links TRBV4-1 with TRBJ2-1, with D possibly matching TRBD1 (5 bases). This CDR3 region has 16 residues. From germline, CDR1 is MGHRA and CDR2 YSYEKL. The V end lost 5 bases, the J end lost 8 bases, and 22 bases lay between the germline ends. The DNA for the CDR3 is TGCGCCAGCAGCTCCCATGGGGCAGGGAATAAGGATGAGCAGTTCTTC. Translation gives CASSSHGAGNKDEQFF.

The CDR3 region is CASSLGQGTGELFF. CDR3 DNA sequence: TGCGCCAGCAGCTTGGGACAGGGAACCGGGGAGCTGTTTTTT. The chain is built from TRBV5-1 and TRBJ2-2; TRBD1 agrees at 7 bases. The germline CDR1 and CDR2 sequences are SGHRS and YFSETQ. The CDR3 spans 14 residues. Trimming removed 0 bases from V and 5 bases from J; junction bases left unmatched: 1. The full variable domain, completed using reference TRBV5-1 and TRBJ2-2, is KAGVTQTPRYLIKTRGQQVTLSCSPISGHRSVSWYQQTPGQGLQFLFEYFSETQRNKGNFPGRFSGRQFSNSRSEMNVSTLELGDSALYLCASSLGQGTGELFFGEGSRLTVL.

The chain employs TRBV27 and TRBJ2-2, with D maybe TRBD1 (5 bases). Germline values: CDR1 MNHEY, CDR2 SMNVEV (reference sequence). V shed 5 bases and J shed 5 bases, with 15 bases lying between them. The CDR3 is 15 amino acids. CDR3 sequence: CASSPQLTVTGELFF. For the CDR3, the DNA is TGTGCCAGCAGTCCGCAATTGACAGTGACCGGGGAGCTGTTTTTT.

The rearrangement uses TRBV6-5 and TRBJ2-1; TRBD1 matches 8 bases. The CDR3 runs 14 residues. CDR1 is MNHEY, CDR2 SVGAGI, per germline. The ends lost 6 bases at V and 6 bases at J; junction bases unmatched: 7. For the CDR3, the DNA is TGTGCCAGCAGCAGACAGGGGCCCGGCAATGAGCAGTTCTTC. It codes for CASSRQGPGNEQFF.

This clone showed up just once. The CDR3 sequence: CASRQGNNGYTF. The CDR3 coding sequence is TGTGCCAGCAGACAGGGGAATAATGGCTACACCTTC. This chain joins TRBV27 and TRBJ1-2; 7 bases match TRBD1. From germline, CDR1 is MNHEY and CDR2 SMNVEV (reference sequence). The V gene end was trimmed by 6 bases and the J gene end by 6 bases; junction bases not matched to a gene: 4. The CDR3 covers 12 residues.

V usage is TRBV28 and J usage is TRBJ2-3; 10 nucleotides line up with TRBD2. The germline V gene has CDR1 MDHEN and CDR2 SYDVKM. The CDR3 totals 16 residues. V was clipped by 6 bases and J by 6 bases; unmatched bases: 12. As DNA, the CDR3 is TGTGCCAGCAGCTACGAGAGCGGGGGGGCTCTGGATACGCAGTATTTT. Its protein is CASSYESGGALDTQYF.